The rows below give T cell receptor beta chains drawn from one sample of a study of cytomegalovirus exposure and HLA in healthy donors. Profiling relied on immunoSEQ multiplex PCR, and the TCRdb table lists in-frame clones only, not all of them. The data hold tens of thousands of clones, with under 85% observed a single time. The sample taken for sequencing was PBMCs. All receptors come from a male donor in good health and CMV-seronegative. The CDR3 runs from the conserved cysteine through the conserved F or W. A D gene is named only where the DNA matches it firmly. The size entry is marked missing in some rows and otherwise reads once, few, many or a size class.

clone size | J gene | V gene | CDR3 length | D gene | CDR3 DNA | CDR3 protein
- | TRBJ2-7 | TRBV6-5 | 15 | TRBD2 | TGTGCCAGCAGTCCAAACACGGGGGGACGGTACGAGCAGTACTTC | CASSPNTGGRYEQYF
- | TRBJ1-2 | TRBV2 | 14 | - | TGTGCCAGCAGTGAAGTGGGCGCCGGCTATGGCTACACCTTC | CASSEVGAGYGYTF
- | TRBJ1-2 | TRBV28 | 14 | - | TGTGCCAGCAGGGGGAGGATGTCTAACTATGGCTACACCTTC | CASRGRMSNYGYTF
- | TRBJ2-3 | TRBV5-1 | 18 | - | TGCGCCAGCAGCCCCCCCTTGGTAGCGTCTCCTAGCACAGATACGCAGTATTTT | CASSPPLVASPSTDTQYF
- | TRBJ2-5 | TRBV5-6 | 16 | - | TGTGCCAGCAGCTTGGATGGGCAGGGGGGAAGAGAGACCCAGTACTTC | CASSLDGQGGRETQYF
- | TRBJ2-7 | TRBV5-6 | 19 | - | TGTGCCAGCAGTGTGAGGCGACCCCTGGCTATAGCGCTTATTTACGAGCAGTACTTC | CASSVRRPLAIALIYEQYF
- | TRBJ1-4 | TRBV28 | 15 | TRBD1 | TGTGCCAGCAGTTTAGGGTTTGGAGGGGGCGAAAAACTGTTTTTT | CASSLGFGGGEKLFF
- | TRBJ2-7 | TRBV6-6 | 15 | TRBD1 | TGTGCCAGCAGTTACTCCGGACAGGGACACTACGAGCAGTACTTC | CASSYSGQGHYEQYF
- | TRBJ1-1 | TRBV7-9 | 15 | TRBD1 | TGTTCCAGCAGCTTAGGGACAGGGGAACGGGCTGAAGCTTTCTTT | CSSSLGTGERAEAFF
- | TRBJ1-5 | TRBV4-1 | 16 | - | TGCGCCAGCAGCCAAGAGGGGACAATGGGGATTTCGGCCCAGCATTTT | CASSQEGTMGISAQHF
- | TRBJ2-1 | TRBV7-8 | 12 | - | TGTGCCAGCAGCTTAGAGCCCGATGAGCAGTTCTTC | CASSLEPDEQFF
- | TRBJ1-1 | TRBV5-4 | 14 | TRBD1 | TGTGCCAGCAGCACAGGGGTAATTGACACTGAAGCTTTCTTT | CASSTGVIDTEAFF
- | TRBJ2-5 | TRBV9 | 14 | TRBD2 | TGTGCCAGCAGCGTAGCTACTAGCGGGAATGCCCAGTACTTC | CASSVATSGNAQYF
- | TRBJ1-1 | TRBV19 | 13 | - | TGTGCCAGTAGTATAGATCACGGGACTGAAGCTTTCTTT | CASSIDHGTEAFF
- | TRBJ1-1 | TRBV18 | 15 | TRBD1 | TGTGCCAGCTCACTCACGACAGGGGGAGACACTGAAGCTTTCTTT | CASSLTTGGDTEAFF
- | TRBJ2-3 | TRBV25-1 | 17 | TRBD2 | TGTGCCAGCAGTGAGTGGAGCGGGGGCGGGGGCACAGATACGCAGTATTTT | CASSEWSGGGGTDTQYF
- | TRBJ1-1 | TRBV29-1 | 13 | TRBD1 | TGCAGCGCCGCTTATACAGGGGCCACTGAAGCTTTCTTT | CSAAYTGATEAFF
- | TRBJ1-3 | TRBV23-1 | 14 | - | TGCGCCAGCAGTCAATCACAGGGCGGAAACACCATATATTTT | CASSQSQGGNTIYF
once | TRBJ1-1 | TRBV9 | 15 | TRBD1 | TGTGCCAGCAGCGCGCGACAGGGGGCGGCCACTGAAGCTTTCTTT | CASSARQGAATEAFF
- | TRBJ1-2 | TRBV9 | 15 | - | TGTGCCAGCAGCGCTACAGGCCGGACAGACTATGGCTACACCTTC | CASSATGRTDYGYTF
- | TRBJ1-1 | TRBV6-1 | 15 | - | TGTGCCAGCAGCCTTGGGTACGGGGGGGACACTGAAGCTTTCTTT | CASSLGYGGDTEAFF
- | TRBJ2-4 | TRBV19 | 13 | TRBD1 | TGTGCCAGTCGCCGGGCAGGGGGAAACATTCAGTACTTC | CASRRAGGNIQYF
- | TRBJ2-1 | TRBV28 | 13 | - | TGTGCCAGCAGTCTCGGGAACTACAATGAGCAGTTCTTC | CASSLGNYNEQFF
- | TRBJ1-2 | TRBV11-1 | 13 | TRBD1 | TGTGCCAGCAGCTTTCAGGGGGACTATGGCTACACCTTC | CASSFQGDYGYTF
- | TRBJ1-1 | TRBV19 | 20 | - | TGTGCCAGTAGTATGATATCGATCTCCTACGCGCCGGGGATGGACACTGAAGCTTTCTTT | CASSMISISYAPGMDTEAFF
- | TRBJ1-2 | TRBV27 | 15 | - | TGTGCCAGCAGTCCGGGGGTTGGGCCCTTCTATGGCTACACCTTC | CASSPGVGPFYGYTF
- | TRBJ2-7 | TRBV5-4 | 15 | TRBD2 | TGTGCCAGCAGCTTGGAGGCTAGCGGGAGCTACGAGCAGTACTTC | CASSLEASGSYEQYF
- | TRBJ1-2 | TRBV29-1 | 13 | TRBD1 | TGCAGCGGCTATGCCGGGACAGGGGATGGCTACACCTTC | CSGYAGTGDGYTF
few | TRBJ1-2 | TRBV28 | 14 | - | TGTGCCAGCTCCTCCCCGACAGCTAACTATGGCTACACCTTC | CASSSPTANYGYTF
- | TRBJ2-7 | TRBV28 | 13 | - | TGTGCCAGTTCCAGGGCGGCCTCCTACGAGCAGTACTTC | CASSRAASYEQYF